Listed below are T cell receptor beta chains from one sample, sequenced in a study of blood T cell repertoires in COVID-19. Clones were read by immunoSEQ multiplex PCR, and TCRdb kept only the in-frame ones, dropping some. The sample includes roughly 300,000 clones, about nine tenths of them seen just once. Sequencing was performed on PBMCs or T cells enriched from blood (not recorded which). The receptors derive from a man aged 25-45 years who had recovered from COVID-19. Each CDR3 is given with its conserved first and last residue. The order of the fields is J gene, D gene, clone size, V gene, CDR3 protein, CDR3 DNA. D genes are given only for firm matches. The size of a clone is reported for some rows only, either as once, few or many, or as a class for expanded clones.

j_gene: TRBJ2-1; d_gene: TRBD2; abundance: NA; v_gene: TRBV5-4; CDR3aa: CASSLTSGSHEQFF; CDR3nt: TGTGCCAGCAGCTTGACTAGCGGGAGTCATGAGCAGTTCTTC
j_gene: TRBJ2-5; d_gene: NA; abundance: NA; v_gene: TRBV7-9; CDR3aa: CASSLESVKTQYF; CDR3nt: TGTGCCAGCAGCTTAGAATCGGTCAAGACCCAGTACTTC
j_gene: TRBJ1-2; d_gene: TRBD1; abundance: NA; v_gene: TRBV4-2; CDR3aa: CASSQSGTVYGYTF; CDR3nt: TGTGCCAGCAGCCAATCGGGGACAGTCTATGGCTACACCTTC
j_gene: TRBJ1-2; d_gene: NA; abundance: NA; v_gene: TRBV7-9; CDR3aa: CASSFDSYGYTF; CDR3nt: TGTGCCAGCAGCTTCGACAGCTATGGCTACACCTTC
j_gene: TRBJ2-1; d_gene: TRBD1; abundance: NA; v_gene: TRBV24-1; CDR3aa: CATSDWTGVEQFF; CDR3nt: TGTGCCACCAGTGATTGGACAGGGGTTGAGCAGTTCTTC
j_gene: TRBJ2-3; d_gene: TRBD1; abundance: NA; v_gene: TRBV24-1; CDR3aa: CATSTGGTDTQYF; CDR3nt: TGTGCCACCAGTACAGGGGGCACAGATACGCAGTATTTT
j_gene: TRBJ2-3; d_gene: NA; abundance: NA; v_gene: TRBV14; CDR3aa: CASSQGGDFTDTQYF; CDR3nt: TGTGCCAGCAGCCAAGGGGGGGACTTCACAGATACGCAGTATTTT
j_gene: TRBJ2-1; d_gene: TRBD2; abundance: NA; v_gene: TRBV30; CDR3aa: CAWSVGRGRTVYNEQFF; CDR3nt: TGTGCCTGGAGTGTGGGGAGGGGCCGCACGGTATACAATGAGCAGTTCTTC
j_gene: TRBJ1-1; d_gene: NA; abundance: once; v_gene: TRBV19; CDR3aa: CASSVTVNTEAFF; CDR3nt: TGTGCCAGTAGTGTGACAGTGAACACTGAAGCTTTCTTT
j_gene: TRBJ2-7; d_gene: TRBD2; abundance: NA; v_gene: TRBV6-5; CDR3aa: CASSYLAGYYPYEQYF; CDR3nt: TGTGCCAGCAGTTACCTAGCGGGGTATTACCCCTACGAGCAGTACTTC
j_gene: TRBJ2-3; d_gene: NA; abundance: NA; v_gene: TRBV7-9; CDR3aa: CASSLVGGWPDTQYF; CDR3nt: TGTGCCAGCAGCTTAGTTGGAGGATGGCCAGATACGCAGTATTTT
j_gene: TRBJ1-2; d_gene: NA; abundance: NA; v_gene: TRBV28; CDR3aa: CASGETGYYGYTF; CDR3nt: TGTGCCAGCGGTGAAACAGGGTATTATGGCTACACCTTC
j_gene: TRBJ2-7; d_gene: TRBD2; abundance: NA; v_gene: TRBV18; CDR3aa: CASSQGLVGRENYEQYF; CDR3nt: TGTGCCAGCTCACAGGGACTAGTTGGGCGGGAGAACTACGAGCAGTACTTC
j_gene: TRBJ2-7; d_gene: NA; abundance: NA; v_gene: TRBV12-3/TRBV12-4; CDR3aa: CASSLVPTYEQYF; CDR3nt: TGTGCCAGCAGTTTGGTACCTACCTACGAGCAGTACTTC
j_gene: TRBJ1-1; d_gene: NA; abundance: NA; v_gene: TRBV24-1; CDR3aa: CATSQPQGFSGTEAFF; CDR3nt: TGTGCCACCAGTCAACCCCAGGGGTTTTCGGGTACTGAAGCTTTCTTT
j_gene: TRBJ1-1; d_gene: NA; abundance: NA; v_gene: TRBV6-6; CDR3aa: CASSYFTDTEAFF; CDR3nt: TGTGCCAGCAGTTACTTCACAGACACTGAAGCTTTCTTT
j_gene: TRBJ1-2; d_gene: NA; abundance: NA; v_gene: TRBV7-9; CDR3aa: CASSLEDRSLYGYTF; CDR3nt: TGTGCCAGCAGCCTAGAGGACAGAAGCCTCTATGGCTACACCTTC
j_gene: TRBJ2-1; d_gene: NA; abundance: NA; v_gene: TRBV7-9; CDR3aa: CASSFGTGAGSDRLF; CDR3nt: NA
j_gene: TRBJ1-1; d_gene: NA; abundance: NA; v_gene: TRBV9; CDR3aa: CASSATGYTEAFF; CDR3nt: TGTGCCAGCAGCGCGACAGGCTATACTGAAGCTTTCTTT
j_gene: TRBJ2-2; d_gene: TRBD2; abundance: few; v_gene: TRBV3-1/TRBV3-2; CDR3aa: CASSPTSGEQQTGELFF; CDR3nt: TGTGCCAGCAGCCCGACTAGCGGGGAACAACAGACCGGGGAGCTGTTTTTT
j_gene: TRBJ2-3; d_gene: NA; abundance: NA; v_gene: TRBV5-1; CDR3aa: CASSFNPSGSVTDTQYF; CDR3nt: TGCGCCAGCAGCTTTAACCCCTCCGGGAGCGTCACAGATACGCAGTATTTT
j_gene: TRBJ2-7; d_gene: TRBD1; abundance: once; v_gene: TRBV14; CDR3aa: CASSVWTGADEQYF; CDR3nt: TGTGCCAGCAGCGTTTGGACAGGGGCGGACGAGCAGTACTTC
j_gene: TRBJ2-1; d_gene: TRBD2; abundance: NA; v_gene: TRBV4-1; CDR3aa: CASSQEIVRSASGSAEQFF; CDR3nt: TGCGCCAGCAGCCAAGAAATTGTCCGTTCGGCTAGCGGGAGTGCTGAGCAGTTCTTC
j_gene: TRBJ2-3; d_gene: TRBD1; abundance: NA; v_gene: TRBV12-3/TRBV12-4; CDR3aa: CASSWTGPDTQYF; CDR3nt: TGTGCCAGCAGTTGGACAGGGCCAGATACGCAGTATTTT
j_gene: TRBJ1-1; d_gene: TRBD1; abundance: few; v_gene: TRBV27; CDR3aa: CASSPETGVNTEAFF; CDR3nt: TGTGCCAGCAGTCCCGAGACAGGGGTGAACACTGAAGCTTTCTTT
j_gene: TRBJ1-3; d_gene: NA; abundance: NA; v_gene: TRBV28; CDR3aa: CASRRTASSGNTIYF; CDR3nt: TGTGCCAGCAGGCGCACCGCAAGCTCTGGAAACACCATATATTTT
j_gene: TRBJ1-5; d_gene: NA; abundance: once; v_gene: TRBV25-1; CDR3aa: CASSEGQFNQPQHF; CDR3nt: TGTGCCAGCAGTGAAGGCCAATTCAATCAGCCCCAGCATTTT
j_gene: TRBJ2-3; d_gene: TRBD1; abundance: NA; v_gene: TRBV13; CDR3aa: CASSLWTGSTDTQYF; CDR3nt: TGTGCCAGCAGCCTATGGACAGGAAGCACAGATACGCAGTATTTT
j_gene: TRBJ2-7; d_gene: NA; abundance: NA; v_gene: TRBV15; CDR3aa: CATSSGDRYEQYF; CDR3nt: TGTGCCACCAGCAGTGGTGACAGATACGAGCAGTACTTC
j_gene: TRBJ1-6; d_gene: NA; abundance: NA; v_gene: TRBV9; CDR3aa: CASSEAPRGNSPLHF; CDR3nt: TGTGCCAGCAGCGAGGCCCCGAGGGGGAATTCACCCCTCCACTTT
j_gene: TRBJ1-2; d_gene: TRBD1; abundance: once; v_gene: TRBV7-2; CDR3aa: CASSLAGQVRSF; CDR3nt: TGTGCCAGCAGCTTAGCGGGACAGGTGCGGTCTTTC
j_gene: TRBJ1-1; d_gene: TRBD1; abundance: NA; v_gene: TRBV9; CDR3aa: CASRRSTGDRAGTEAFF; CDR3nt: TGTGCCAGCAGGAGATCAACAGGGGACCGGGCGGGGACTGAAGCTTTCTTT
j_gene: TRBJ2-7; d_gene: NA; abundance: NA; v_gene: TRBV14; CDR3aa: CASSQPGDYEQYF; CDR3nt: TGTGCCAGCAGCCAACCCGGTGATTACGAGCAGTACTTC
j_gene: TRBJ2-7; d_gene: TRBD1; abundance: NA; v_gene: TRBV11-2; CDR3aa: CASSLDRGGEQYF; CDR3nt: TGTGCCAGCAGCCTGGACAGGGGCGGCGAGCAGTACTTC
j_gene: TRBJ1-1; d_gene: NA; abundance: NA; v_gene: TRBV5-8; CDR3aa: CASSLSPGGTEAFF; CDR3nt: TGTGCCAGCAGCTTGTCCCCGGGGGGCACTGAAGCTTTCTTT
j_gene: TRBJ1-6; d_gene: TRBD1; abundance: NA; v_gene: TRBV27; CDR3aa: CASSYLRDRGFRSYNSPLHF; CDR3nt: TGTGCCAGCAGTTATCTCCGGGACAGGGGGTTTCGCTCCTATAATTCACCCCTCCACTTT
j_gene: TRBJ1-6; d_gene: TRBD1; abundance: once; v_gene: TRBV27; CDR3aa: CASSLDRGNSPLHF; CDR3nt: TGTGCCAGCAGTTTAGACAGGGGTAATTCACCCCTCCACTTT
j_gene: TRBJ2-7; d_gene: TRBD1; abundance: NA; v_gene: TRBV5-6; CDR3aa: CASSHGTGAAYEQYF; CDR3nt: TGTGCCAGCAGCCACGGGACAGGGGCCGCCTACGAGCAGTACTTC
j_gene: TRBJ1-6; d_gene: NA; abundance: once; v_gene: TRBV5-4; CDR3aa: CASSFDSRNSPLHF; CDR3nt: TGTGCCAGCAGCTTCGACTCGCGGAATTCACCCCTCCACTTT
j_gene: TRBJ2-2; d_gene: NA; abundance: NA; v_gene: TRBV5-1; CDR3aa: CASSFSRNTGELFF; CDR3nt: TGCGCCAGCAGCTTCTCGCGTAACACCGGGGAGCTGTTTTTT
j_gene: TRBJ1-2; d_gene: NA; abundance: once; v_gene: TRBV15; CDR3aa: CATSWGRGRERYGYTF; CDR3nt: TGTGCCACCAGCTGGGGACGGGGGCGGGAGCGCTATGGCTACACCTTC
j_gene: TRBJ1-5; d_gene: NA; abundance: NA; v_gene: TRBV19; CDR3aa: CATIGGFSQPQHF; CDR3nt: TGTGCCACCATCGGGGGGTTTTCTCAGCCCCAGCATTTT